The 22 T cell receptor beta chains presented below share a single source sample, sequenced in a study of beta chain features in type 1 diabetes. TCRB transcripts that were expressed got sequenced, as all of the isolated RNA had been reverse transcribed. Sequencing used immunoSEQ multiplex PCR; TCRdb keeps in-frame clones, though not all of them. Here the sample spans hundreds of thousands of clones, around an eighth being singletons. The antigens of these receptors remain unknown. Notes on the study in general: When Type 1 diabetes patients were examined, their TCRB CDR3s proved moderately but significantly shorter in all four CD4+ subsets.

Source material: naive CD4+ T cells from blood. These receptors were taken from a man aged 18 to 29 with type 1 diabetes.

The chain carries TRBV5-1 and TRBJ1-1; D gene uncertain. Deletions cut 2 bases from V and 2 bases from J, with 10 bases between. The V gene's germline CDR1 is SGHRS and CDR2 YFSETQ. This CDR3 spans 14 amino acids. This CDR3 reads CASSFGGINTEAFF. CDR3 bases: TGCGCCAGCAGCTTCGGAGGGATCAACACTGAAGCTTTCTTT. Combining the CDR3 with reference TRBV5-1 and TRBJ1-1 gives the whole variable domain KAGVTQTPRYLIKTRGQQVTLSCSPISGHRSVSWYQQTPGQGLQFLFEYFSETQRNKGNFPGRFSGRQFSNSRSEMNVSTLELGDSALYLCASSFGGINTEAFFGQGTRLTVV.

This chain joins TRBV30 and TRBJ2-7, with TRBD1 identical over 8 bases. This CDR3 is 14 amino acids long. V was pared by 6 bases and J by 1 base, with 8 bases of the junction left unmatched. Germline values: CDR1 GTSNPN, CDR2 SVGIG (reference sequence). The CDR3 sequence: CACLTGGSSYEQYF. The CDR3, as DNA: TGTGCCTGCCTCACAGGGGGAAGTTCCTACGAGCAGTACTTC.

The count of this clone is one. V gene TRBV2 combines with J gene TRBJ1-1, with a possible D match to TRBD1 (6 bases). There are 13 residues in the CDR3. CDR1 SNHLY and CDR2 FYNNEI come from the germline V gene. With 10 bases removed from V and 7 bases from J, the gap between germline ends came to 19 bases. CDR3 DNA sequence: TGTGCCACAACAGGGTTGGGAGGTGTTGAAGCTTTCTTT. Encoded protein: CATTGLGGVEAFF.

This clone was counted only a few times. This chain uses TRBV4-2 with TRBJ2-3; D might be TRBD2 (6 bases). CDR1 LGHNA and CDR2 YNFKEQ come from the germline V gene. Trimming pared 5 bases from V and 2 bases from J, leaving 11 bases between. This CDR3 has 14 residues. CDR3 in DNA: TGTGCCAGCAGCTTTGCGGGACCCACAGATACGCAGTATTTT. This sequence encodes CASSFAGPTDTQYF.

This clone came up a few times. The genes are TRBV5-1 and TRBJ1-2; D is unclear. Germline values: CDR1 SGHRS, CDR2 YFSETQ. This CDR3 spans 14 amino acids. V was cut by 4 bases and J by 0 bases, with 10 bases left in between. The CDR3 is CASSVDNSNYGYTF. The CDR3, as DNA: TGCGCCAGCAGCGTTGACAACTCTAACTATGGCTACACCTTC.

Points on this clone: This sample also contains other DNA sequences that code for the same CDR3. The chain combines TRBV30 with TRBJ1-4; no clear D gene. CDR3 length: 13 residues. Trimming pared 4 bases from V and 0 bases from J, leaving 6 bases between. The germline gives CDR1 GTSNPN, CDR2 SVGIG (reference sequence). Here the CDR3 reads CAWTRATNEKLFF. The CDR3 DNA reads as TGTGCCTGGACCCGGGCAACTAATGAAAAACTGTTTTTT.

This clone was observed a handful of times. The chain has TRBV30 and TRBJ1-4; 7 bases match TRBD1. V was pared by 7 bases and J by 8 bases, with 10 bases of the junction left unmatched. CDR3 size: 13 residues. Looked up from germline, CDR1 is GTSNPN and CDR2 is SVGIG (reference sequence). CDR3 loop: CASSTGLGEKLFF. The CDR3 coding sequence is TGTGCCTCTTCGACAGGGCTAGGGGAAAAACTGTTTTTT. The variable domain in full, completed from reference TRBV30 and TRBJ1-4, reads SQTIHQWPATLVQPVGSPLSLECTVEGTSNPNLYWYRQAAGRGLQLLFYSVGIGQISSEVPQNLSASRPQDRQFILSSKKLLLSDSGFYLCASSTGLGEKLFFGSGTQLSVL.

CDR3 sequence: CASSAGPTREYEQYF. For the CDR3, the DNA is TGTGCCAGCAGCGCAGGGCCGACCAGGGAGTACGAGCAGTACTTC. This chain uses TRBV9 with TRBJ2-7; D may be TRBD1 or TRBD2 (5 bases each). Trimming cost V 3 bases and J 4 bases, with 17 bases left between them. Germline V gene lookup returns CDR1 SGDLS and CDR2 YYNGEE. The CDR3 contains 15 residues.

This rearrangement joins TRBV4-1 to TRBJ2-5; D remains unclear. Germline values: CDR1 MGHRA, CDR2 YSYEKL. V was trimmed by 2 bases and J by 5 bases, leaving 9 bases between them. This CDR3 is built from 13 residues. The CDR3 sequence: CASSQSGLETQYF. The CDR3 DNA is TGCGCCAGCAGCCAATCCGGTTTGGAGACCCAGTACTTC.

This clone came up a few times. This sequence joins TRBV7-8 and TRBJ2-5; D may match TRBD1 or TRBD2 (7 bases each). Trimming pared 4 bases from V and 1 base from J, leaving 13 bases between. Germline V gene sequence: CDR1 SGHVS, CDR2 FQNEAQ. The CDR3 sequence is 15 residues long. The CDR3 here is CASSSQGGPQETQYF. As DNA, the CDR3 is TGTGCCAGCAGCTCCCAGGGGGGGCCCCAAGAGACCCAGTACTTC.

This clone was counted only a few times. As DNA, the CDR3 is TGTGCCAGCAGCTTAGCAAGTGGGGCCCTTTACAATGAGCAGTTCTTC. Encoded protein: CASSLASGALYNEQFF. The chain carries TRBV7-2 and TRBJ2-1; D might be TRBD1 (5 bases). CDR1 is SGHTA, CDR2 FQGNSA, per germline. There are 16 residues in the CDR3. The V and J ends lost 0 bases and 4 bases respectively, with 13 bases between them.

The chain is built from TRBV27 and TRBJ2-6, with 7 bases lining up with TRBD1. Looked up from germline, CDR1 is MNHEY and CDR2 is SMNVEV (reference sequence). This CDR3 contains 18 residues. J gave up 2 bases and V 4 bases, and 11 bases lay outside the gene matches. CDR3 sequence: CASSYRQGSRTGANVLTF. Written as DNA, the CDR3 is TGTGCCAGCAGTTATAGACAGGGTTCGAGGACTGGGGCCAACGTCCTGACTTTC. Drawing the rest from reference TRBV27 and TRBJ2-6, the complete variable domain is EAQVTQNPRYLITVTGKKLTVTCSQNMNHEYMSWYRQDPGLGLRQIYYSMNVEVTDKGDVPEGYKVSRKEKRNFPLILESPSPNQTSLYFCASSYRQGSRTGANVLTFGAGSRLTVL.

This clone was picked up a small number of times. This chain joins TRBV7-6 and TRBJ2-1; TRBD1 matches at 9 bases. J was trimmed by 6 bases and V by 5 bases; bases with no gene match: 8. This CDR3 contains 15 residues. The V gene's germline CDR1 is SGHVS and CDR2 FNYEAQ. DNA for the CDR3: TGTGCCAGCAGCCCTAAGGACAGGGGCCTCAATGAGCAGTTCTTC. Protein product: CASSPKDRGLNEQFF.

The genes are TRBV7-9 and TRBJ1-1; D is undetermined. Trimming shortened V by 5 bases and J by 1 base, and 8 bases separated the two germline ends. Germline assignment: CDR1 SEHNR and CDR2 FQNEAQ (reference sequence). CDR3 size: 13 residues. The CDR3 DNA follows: TGTGCCAGCAGCACTTCACCGAACACTGAAGCTTTCTTT. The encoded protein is CASSTSPNTEAFF.

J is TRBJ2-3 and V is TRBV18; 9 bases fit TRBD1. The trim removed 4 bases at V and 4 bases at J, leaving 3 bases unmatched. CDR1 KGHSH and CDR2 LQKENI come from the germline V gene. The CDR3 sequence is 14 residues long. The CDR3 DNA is TGTGCCAGCTCACTGGGACAGGGCGCAGATACGCAGTATTTT. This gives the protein CASSLGQGADTQYF.

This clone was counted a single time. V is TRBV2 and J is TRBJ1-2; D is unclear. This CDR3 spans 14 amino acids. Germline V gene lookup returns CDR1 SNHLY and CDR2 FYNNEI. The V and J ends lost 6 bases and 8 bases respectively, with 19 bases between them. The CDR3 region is CASSPDGPVYGYTF. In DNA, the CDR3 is TGTGCCAGCAGCCCCGATGGGCCAGTCTACGGCTACACCTTC.

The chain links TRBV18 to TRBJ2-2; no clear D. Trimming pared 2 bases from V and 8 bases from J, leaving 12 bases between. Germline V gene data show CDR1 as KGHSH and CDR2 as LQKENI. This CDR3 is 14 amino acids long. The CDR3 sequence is CASSPNRDSGELFF. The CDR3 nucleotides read TGTGCCAGCTCACCAAATCGTGATTCGGGGGAGCTGTTTTTT.

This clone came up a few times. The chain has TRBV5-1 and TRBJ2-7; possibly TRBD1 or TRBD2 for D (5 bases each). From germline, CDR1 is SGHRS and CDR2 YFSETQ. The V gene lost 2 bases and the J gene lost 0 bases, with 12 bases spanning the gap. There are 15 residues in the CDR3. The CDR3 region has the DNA TGCGCCAGCAGCTTACCGACCGGGACCTCCTACGAGCAGTACTTC. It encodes CASSLPTGTSYEQYF.

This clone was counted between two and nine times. The CDR3 DNA is TGTGCCAGCAGTCCTTCTGCTGGGGCGAAGACCCAGTACTTC. Translated, it gives CASSPSAGAKTQYF. This rearrangement joins TRBV27 to TRBJ2-5; weak D call: TRBD1 (5 bases). V was trimmed by 5 bases and J by 6 bases, leaving 16 bases between them. CDR3 length: 14 amino acids. The V gene's germline CDR1 is MNHEY and CDR2 SMNVEV (reference sequence).

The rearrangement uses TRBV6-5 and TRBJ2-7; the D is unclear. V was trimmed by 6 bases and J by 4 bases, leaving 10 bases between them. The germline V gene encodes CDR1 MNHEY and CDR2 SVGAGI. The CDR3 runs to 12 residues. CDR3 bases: TGTGCCAGCAGCCGACCCTTTTACGAGCAGTACTTC. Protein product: CASSRPFYEQYF.

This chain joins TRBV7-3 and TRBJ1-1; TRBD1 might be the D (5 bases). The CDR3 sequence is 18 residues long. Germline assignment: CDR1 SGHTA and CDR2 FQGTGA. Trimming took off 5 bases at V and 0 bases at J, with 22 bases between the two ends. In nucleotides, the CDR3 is TGTGCCAGCAGCCCCTGGGGAAGGGGACTGACAATGAACACTGAAGCTTTCTTT. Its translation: CASSPWGRGLTMNTEAFF.

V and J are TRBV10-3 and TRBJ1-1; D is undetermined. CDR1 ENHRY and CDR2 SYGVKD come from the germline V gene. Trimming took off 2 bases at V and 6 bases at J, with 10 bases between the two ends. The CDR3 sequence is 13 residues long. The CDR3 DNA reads TGTGCCATCAGTGAGACGGTTGGTTCTGAAGCTTTCTTT. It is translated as CAISETVGSEAFF.